Below are 8 T cell receptor beta chains sequenced from a single sample in a study of T cell clones after liver transplantation. Assay used: immunoSEQ multiplex PCR; TCRdb lists only in-frame clones, some missing. The sample carries around 120,000 clones, 90% recorded once. Sequencing was performed on CD4+ T cells from blood, taken 12 months after liver transplant. These receptors all stem from a human patient who received a liver transplant. Some T cells may be transferred from the graft donor.

The chain is built from TRBV27 and TRBJ1-1; D perhaps matches TRBD1 (5 bases). CDR3 length equals 15 residues. The V and J ends lost 1 base and 1 base respectively, with 10 bases between them. The germline V gene has CDR1 MNHEY and CDR2 SMNVEV (reference sequence). In nucleotides, the CDR3 is TGTGCCAGCAGTTTATTCGGGGGGGGGAACACTGAAGCTTTCTTT. Translation gives CASSLFGGGNTEAFF.

The chain recombines TRBV28 with TRBJ2-3; TRBD2 matches at 10 bases. Looked up from germline, CDR1 is MDHEN and CDR2 is SYDVKM. CDR3 length equals 16 residues. V was pared by 3 bases and J by 2 bases, with 5 bases of the junction left unmatched. CDR3 coding DNA: TGTGCCAGCAGTTTCAGCGGGAGGGGGAACACAGATACGCAGTATTTT. It yields the protein CASSFSGRGNTDTQYF.

The chain recombines TRBV7-3 with TRBJ2-3; no firm D call. This CDR3 has 14 residues. The V gene lost 5 bases and the J gene lost 6 bases, with 15 bases spanning the gap. Germline V gene sequence: CDR1 SGHTA, CDR2 FQGTGA. CDR3 residues: CASSRGIGWDTQYF. CDR3 coding DNA: TGTGCCAGCAGCCGTGGAATCGGCTGGGATACGCAGTATTTT.

Here the CDR3 DNA reads TGCGCCAGCAGCGGTGACGGGGACACTGAAGCTTTCTTT. Protein sequence: CASSGDGDTEAFF. This chain connects TRBV5-1 to TRBJ1-1, with D unresolved. This CDR3 has 13 amino acids. Trimming left V 4 bases short and J 3 bases short, with 10 bases between. CDR1 and CDR2 from the germline V gene are SGHRS and YFSETQ.

The chain recombines TRBV28 with TRBJ1-1, with D unresolved. The germline V and J ends were trimmed by 6 bases and 6 bases, with 20 bases remaining between them. Germline lookup yields CDR1 MDHEN and CDR2 SYDVKM. This CDR3 is 15 amino acids long. The CDR3 bases are TGTGCCAGCAGAGACTCGGGCTCCGGAATACCTGAAGCTTTCTTT. This encodes CASRDSGSGIPEAFF. Based on the CDR3 plus reference TRBV28 and TRBJ1-1, the full variable domain is DVKVTQSSRYLVKRTGEKVFLECVQDMDHENMFWYRQDPGLGLRLIYFSYDVKMKEKGDIPEGYSVSREKKERFSLILESASTNQTSMYLCASRDSGSGIPEAFFGQGTRLTVV.

The chain combines TRBV27 with TRBJ2-1; 7 bases agree with TRBD2. The V gene's germline CDR1 is MNHEY and CDR2 SMNVEV (reference sequence). The CDR3 is made up of 15 amino acids. J gave up 6 bases and V 6 bases, and 11 bases lay outside the gene matches. The CDR3 DNA follows: TGTGCCAGCAGGATAGGACTAGGAATGCCCAATGAGCAGTTCTTC. It encodes CASRIGLGMPNEQFF.

The chain combines TRBV18 with TRBJ2-7, with TRBD1 as a possible D gene (6 bases). The ends were cut back, 5 bases at V and 3 bases at J, with 11 bases in the middle. The CDR3 totals 13 residues. Per the germline V gene, CDR1 is KGHSH and CDR2 is LQKENI. This CDR3 is CASSAGTYYEQYF. CDR3 DNA sequence: TGTGCCAGCTCAGCCGGGACATACTACGAGCAGTACTTC.

The rearrangement joins TRBV9 to TRBJ2-5; D possibly uses TRBD1 or TRBD2 (5 bases each). This CDR3 region has 14 residues. Germline loops: CDR1 SGDLS, CDR2 YYNGEE. The V end was cut by 2 bases, the J end by 7 bases, with 15 bases between. This CDR3 is CASSVGGPEGTQYF. The CDR3 DNA reads TGTGCCAGCAGCGTTGGGGGACCTGAGGGGACCCAGTACTTC.